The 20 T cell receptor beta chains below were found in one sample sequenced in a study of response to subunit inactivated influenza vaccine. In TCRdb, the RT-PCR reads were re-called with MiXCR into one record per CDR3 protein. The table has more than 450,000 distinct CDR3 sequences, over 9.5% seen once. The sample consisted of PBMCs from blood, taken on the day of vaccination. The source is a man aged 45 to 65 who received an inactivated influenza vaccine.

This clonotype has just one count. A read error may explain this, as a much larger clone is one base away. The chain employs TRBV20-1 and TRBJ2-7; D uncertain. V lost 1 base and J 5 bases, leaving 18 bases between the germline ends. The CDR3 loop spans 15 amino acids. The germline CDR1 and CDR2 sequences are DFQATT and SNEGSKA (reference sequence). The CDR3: CSARVRQGTPDEQYF. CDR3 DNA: TGCAGTGCTAGAGTCCGACAAGGTACGCCCGACGAGCAGTACTTC.

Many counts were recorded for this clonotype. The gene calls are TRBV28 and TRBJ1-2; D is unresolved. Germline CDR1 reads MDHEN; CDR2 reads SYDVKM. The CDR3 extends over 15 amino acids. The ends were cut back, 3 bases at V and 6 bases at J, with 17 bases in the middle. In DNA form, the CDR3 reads TGTGCCAGCAGTTTCTCAATTTACACTATCGATGGCTACACCTTC. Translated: CASSFSIYTIDGYTF.

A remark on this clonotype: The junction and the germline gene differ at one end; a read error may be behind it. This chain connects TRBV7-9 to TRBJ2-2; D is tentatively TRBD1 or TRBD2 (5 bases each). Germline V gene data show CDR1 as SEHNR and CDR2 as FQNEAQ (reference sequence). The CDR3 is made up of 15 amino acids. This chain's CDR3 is CASSFLRTDTGELYF. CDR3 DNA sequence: TGTGCCAGCAGCTTCCTCCGGACGGACACCGGGGAGCTGTATTTT.

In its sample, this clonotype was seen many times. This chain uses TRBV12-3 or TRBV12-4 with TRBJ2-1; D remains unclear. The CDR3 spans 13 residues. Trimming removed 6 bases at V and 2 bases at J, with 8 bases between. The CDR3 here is CASSPLPYNEQFF. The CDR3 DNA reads TGTGCCAGCAGCCCTCTCCCCTACAATGAGCAGTTCTTC.

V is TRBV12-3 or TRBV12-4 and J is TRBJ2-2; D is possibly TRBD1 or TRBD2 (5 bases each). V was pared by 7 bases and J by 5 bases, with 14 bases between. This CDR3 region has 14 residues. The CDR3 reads CASTKVRGTGELFF. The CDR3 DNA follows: TGTGCCAGCACTAAAGTGAGGGGTACCGGGGAGCTGTTTTTT.

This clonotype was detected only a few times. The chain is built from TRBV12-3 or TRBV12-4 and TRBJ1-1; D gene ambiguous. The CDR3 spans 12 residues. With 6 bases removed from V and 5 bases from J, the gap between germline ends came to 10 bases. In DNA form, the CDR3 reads TGTGCCAGCAGAATCGGGGAGACTGAAGCTTTCTTT. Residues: CASRIGETEAFF.

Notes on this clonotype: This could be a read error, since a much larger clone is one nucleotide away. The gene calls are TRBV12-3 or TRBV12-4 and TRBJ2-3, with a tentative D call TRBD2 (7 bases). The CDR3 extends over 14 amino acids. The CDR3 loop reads CASRGGVGTNTQYF. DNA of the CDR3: TGTGCCAGCAGAGGGGGGGTGGGCACAAATACGCAGTATTTT.

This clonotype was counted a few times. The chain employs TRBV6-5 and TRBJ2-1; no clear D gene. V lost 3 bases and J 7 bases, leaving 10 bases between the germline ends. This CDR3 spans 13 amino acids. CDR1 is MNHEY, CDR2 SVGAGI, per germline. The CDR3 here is CASSYIKGNEQFF. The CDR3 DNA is TGTGCCAGCAGTTATATAAAAGGAAATGAGCAGTTCTTC.

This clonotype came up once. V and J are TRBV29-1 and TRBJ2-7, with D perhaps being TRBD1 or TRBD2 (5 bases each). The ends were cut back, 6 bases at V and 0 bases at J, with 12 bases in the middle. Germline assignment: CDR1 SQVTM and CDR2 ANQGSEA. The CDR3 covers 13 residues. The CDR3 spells CSVGTKYSYEQYF. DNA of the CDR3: TGCAGCGTGGGGACGAAGTACTCCTACGAGCAGTACTTC.

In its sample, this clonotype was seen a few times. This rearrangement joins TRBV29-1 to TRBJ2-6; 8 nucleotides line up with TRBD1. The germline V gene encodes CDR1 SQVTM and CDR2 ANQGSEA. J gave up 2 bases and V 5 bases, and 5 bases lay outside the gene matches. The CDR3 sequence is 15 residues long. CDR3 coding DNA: TGCAGCGTTTTTTGGACAGGGACTGGGGCCAACGTCCTGACTTTC. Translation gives CSVFWTGTGANVLTF.

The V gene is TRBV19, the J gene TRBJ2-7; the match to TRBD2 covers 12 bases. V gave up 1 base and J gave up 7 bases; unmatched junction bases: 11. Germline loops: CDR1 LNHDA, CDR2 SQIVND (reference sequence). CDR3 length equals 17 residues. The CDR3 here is CASSIGWRTSGIKEQYF. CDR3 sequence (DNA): TGTGCCAGTAGTATAGGTTGGCGGACTAGCGGGATTAAAGAGCAGTACTTC. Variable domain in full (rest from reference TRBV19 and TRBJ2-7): DGGITQSPKYLFRKEGQNVTLSCEQNLNHDAMYWYRQDPGQGLRLIYYSQIVNDFQKGDIAEGYSVSREKKESFPLTVTSAQKNPTAFYLCASSIGWRTSGIKEQYFGPGTRLTVT.

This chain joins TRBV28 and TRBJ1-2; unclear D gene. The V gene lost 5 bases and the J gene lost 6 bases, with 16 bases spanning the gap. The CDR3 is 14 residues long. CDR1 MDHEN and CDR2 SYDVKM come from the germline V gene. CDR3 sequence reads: CASSPKGRRHGYTF. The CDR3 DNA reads TGTGCCAGCAGTCCTAAGGGCCGGCGGCATGGCTACACCTTC.

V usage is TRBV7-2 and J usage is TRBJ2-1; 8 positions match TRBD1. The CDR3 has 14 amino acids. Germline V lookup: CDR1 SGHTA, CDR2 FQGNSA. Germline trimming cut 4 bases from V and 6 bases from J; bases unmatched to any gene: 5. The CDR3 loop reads CASSSPTGGNEQFF. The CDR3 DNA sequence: TGTGCCAGCAGCTCACCCACAGGGGGCAATGAGCAGTTCTTC.

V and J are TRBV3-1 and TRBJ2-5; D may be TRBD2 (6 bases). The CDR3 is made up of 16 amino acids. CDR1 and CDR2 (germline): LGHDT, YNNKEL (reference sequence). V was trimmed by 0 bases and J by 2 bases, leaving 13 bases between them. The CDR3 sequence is CASSQDRGTDQETQYF. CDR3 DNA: TGTGCCAGCAGCCAAGATCGGGGGACGGATCAAGAGACCCAGTACTTC.

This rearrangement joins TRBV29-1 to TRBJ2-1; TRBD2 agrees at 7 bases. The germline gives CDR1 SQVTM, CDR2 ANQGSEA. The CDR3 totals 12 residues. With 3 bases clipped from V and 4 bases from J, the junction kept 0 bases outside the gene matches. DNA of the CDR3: TGCAGCGTTGACGGGGGGTACAATGAGCAGTTCTTC. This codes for CSVDGGYNEQFF.

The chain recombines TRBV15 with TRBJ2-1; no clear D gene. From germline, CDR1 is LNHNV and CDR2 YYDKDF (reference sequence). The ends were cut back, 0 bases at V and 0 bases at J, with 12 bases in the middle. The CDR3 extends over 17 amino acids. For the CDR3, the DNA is TGTGCCACCAGCAGAGATCGTGGTACGGGCTCCTACAATGAGCAGTTCTTC. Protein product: CATSRDRGTGSYNEQFF.

The CDR3 loop is CSVFGTVPYEQYF. DNA for the CDR3: TGCAGCGTTTTCGGGACAGTACCCTACGAGCAGTACTTC. The chain is built from TRBV29-1 and TRBJ2-7; TRBD1 matches at 7 bases. CDR3 length: 13 residues. Germline CDR1 and CDR2: SQVTM and ANQGSEA. Trimming at V came to 5 bases and at J to 2 bases, leaving 6 bases not matched to a gene.

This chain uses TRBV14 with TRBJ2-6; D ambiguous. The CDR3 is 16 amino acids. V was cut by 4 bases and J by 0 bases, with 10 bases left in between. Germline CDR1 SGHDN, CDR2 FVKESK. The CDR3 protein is CASSPTKFSGANVLTF. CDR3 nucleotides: TGTGCCAGCAGCCCCACAAAGTTCTCTGGGGCCAACGTCCTGACTTTC. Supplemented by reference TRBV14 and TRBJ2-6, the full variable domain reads EAGVTQFPSHSVIEKGQTVTLRCDPISGHDNLYWYRRVMGKEIKFLLHFVKESKQDESGMPNNRFLAERTGGTYSTLKVQPAELEDSGVYFCASSPTKFSGANVLTFGAGSRLTVL.

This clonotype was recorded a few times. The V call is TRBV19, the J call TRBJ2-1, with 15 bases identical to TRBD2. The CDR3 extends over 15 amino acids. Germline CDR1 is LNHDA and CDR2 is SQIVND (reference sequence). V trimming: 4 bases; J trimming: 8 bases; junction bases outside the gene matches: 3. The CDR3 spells CASSRTSGRGYEQFF. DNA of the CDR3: TGTGCCAGTAGTAGGACTAGCGGGAGGGGATATGAGCAGTTCTTC.

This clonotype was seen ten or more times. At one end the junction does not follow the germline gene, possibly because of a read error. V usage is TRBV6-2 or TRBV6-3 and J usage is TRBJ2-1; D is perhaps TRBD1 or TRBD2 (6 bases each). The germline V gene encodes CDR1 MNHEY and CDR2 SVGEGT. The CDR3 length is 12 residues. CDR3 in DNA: TGTGCCAGCAGTTCGATTCTGGGGGGCCAAGTCTTC. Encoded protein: CASSSILGGQVF.